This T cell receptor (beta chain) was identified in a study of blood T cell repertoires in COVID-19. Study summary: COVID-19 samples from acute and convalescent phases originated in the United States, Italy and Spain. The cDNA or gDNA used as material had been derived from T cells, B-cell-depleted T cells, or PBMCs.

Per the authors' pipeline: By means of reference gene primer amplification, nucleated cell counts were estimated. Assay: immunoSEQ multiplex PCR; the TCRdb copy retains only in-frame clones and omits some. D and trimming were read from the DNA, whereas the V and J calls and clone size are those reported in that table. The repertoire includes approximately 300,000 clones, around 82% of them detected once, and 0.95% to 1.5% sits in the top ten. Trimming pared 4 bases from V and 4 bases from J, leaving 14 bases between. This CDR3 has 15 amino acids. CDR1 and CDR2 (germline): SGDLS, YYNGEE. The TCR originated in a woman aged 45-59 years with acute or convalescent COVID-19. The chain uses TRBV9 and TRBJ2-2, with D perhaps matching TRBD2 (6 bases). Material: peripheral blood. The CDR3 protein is CASSPRPGVTGELFF. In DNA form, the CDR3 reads TGTGCCAGCAGCCCTCGCCCGGGGGTCACCGGGGAGCTGTTTTTT.